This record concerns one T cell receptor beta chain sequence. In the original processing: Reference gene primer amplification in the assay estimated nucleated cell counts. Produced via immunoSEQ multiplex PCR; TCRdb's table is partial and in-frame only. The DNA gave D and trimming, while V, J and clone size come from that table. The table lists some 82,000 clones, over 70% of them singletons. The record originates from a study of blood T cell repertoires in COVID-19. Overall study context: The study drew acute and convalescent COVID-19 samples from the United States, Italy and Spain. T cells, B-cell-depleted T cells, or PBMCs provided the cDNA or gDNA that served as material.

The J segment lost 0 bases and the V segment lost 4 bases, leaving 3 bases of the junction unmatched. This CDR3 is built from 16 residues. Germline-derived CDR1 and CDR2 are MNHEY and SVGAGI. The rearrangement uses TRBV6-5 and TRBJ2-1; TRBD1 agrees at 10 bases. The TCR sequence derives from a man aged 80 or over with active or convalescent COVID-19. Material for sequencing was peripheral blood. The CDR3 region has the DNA TGTGCCAGCAGTTCCGGGGACAGGGGCTCCTACAATGAGCAGTTCTTC. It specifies CASSSGDRGSYNEQFF.